The 28 T cell receptor beta chains reported below all come from one sample, sequenced in a study of spatial heterogeneity in lung cancer (dated 2019 in TCRdb). The paper's findings and limits, for the study overall: The tumor nonsynonymous mutation count correlated with the number of expanded alpha and beta TCRs within the tumor.

The sample's time point label, decoded: sample taken at primary tumor resection. Their cognate antigens are unknown. The library was built by means of 5' RACE. The listed sequencing device is NextSeq 500. Clones were called with MiXCR by TCRdb after fastp trimmed the public reads at Q25, and only in-frame beta chains were retained. Here each entry gathers all rows of one CDR3 protein and keeps the most common genes and DNA. This sample is represented by approximately 9,500 distinct CDR3 sequences; less than 15% of them were singletons. The top ten constitute approximately 10% of the sample. Sequences were derived from lung tumor tissue, sampled at surgery. Receptors were obtained from a male donor with early-stage non-small cell lung cancer.

Turning to this clonotype: This beta chain appears as a stray read in a library generated for alpha chains; its size is not informative. The V and J genes are TRBV2 and TRBJ2-3; 7 nucleotides align to TRBD2. The CDR3 runs to 14 residues. Trimming cost V 9 bases and J 0 bases; bases outside gene matches: 6. The V gene's germline CDR1 is SNHLY and CDR2 FYNNEI. In DNA, the CDR3 is TGTGCCAGTAGCGGGTCCGCTAGCACAGATACGCAGTATTTT. Translation: CASSGSASTDTQYF.

This clonotype is medium-sized within its sample. In a library made to pick up alpha chains, this beta chain is a stray read with a size that means little. CDR3 sequence (DNA): TGCAGCGCCACCGGATCTGTTAGCGGGATCACAGATACGCAGTATTTT. The encoded protein is CSATGSVSGITDTQYF. This chain links TRBV29-1 with TRBJ2-3; 8 nucleotides align to TRBD2. V trimming: 7 bases; J trimming: 2 bases; junction bases outside the gene matches: 14. Germline CDR1 reads SQVTM; CDR2 reads ANQGSEA. The CDR3 extends over 16 amino acids.

In the case of this clonotype: The library was prepared for alpha chains; this beta chain is a stray read, so its frequency means little. J is TRBJ2-1 and V is TRBV20-1, with 8 nucleotides matching TRBD2. The CDR3 is made up of 14 amino acids. The germline gives CDR1 DFQATT, CDR2 SNEGSKA (reference sequence). V dropped 5 bases and J dropped 6; count of bases not matched to a gene: 9. In DNA, the CDR3 is TGCAGTGCTCCTCGGGAGGGCCTGTTCAATGAGCAGTTCTTC. Protein product: CSAPREGLFNEQFF.

This clonotype was counted many times. Being off target in a library aimed at alpha chains, this beta chain has a size of little meaning. The chain uses TRBV12-3 or TRBV12-4 and TRBJ1-1; no clear D. The CDR3 loop spans 11 amino acids. V was pared by 10 bases and J by 3 bases, with 9 bases between. The DNA for the CDR3 is TGTGCCAACTACAAGGACACTGAAGCTTTCTTT. Translated, it gives CANYKDTEAFF.

This clonotype is classed as medium-sized. Because this beta chain is a stray read in a library intended to capture alpha chains, its abundance should not be given much weight. V gene TRBV12-3 or TRBV12-4 combines with J gene TRBJ1-2; TRBD1 matches 7 bases. CDR3 size: 15 residues. The ends lost 5 bases at V and 6 bases at J; junction bases unmatched: 12. The CDR3 region has the DNA TGTGCCAGCAGTCGTACAGGGGCCCCGATGAATGGCTACACCTTC. It encodes CASSRTGAPMNGYTF.

This clonotype qualifies as medium-sized (0.01 to 0.1%). Within a library made for alpha chains, this beta chain is off target, and its count is uninformative. J is TRBJ2-2 and V is TRBV5-1; D may be TRBD1 (6 bases). The CDR3 is made up of 14 amino acids. CDR1 and CDR2 from the germline V gene are SGHRS and YFSETQ. Between the trimmed V and J ends, which lost 0 bases and 3 bases, there was a span of 6 bases. The CDR3 coding sequence is TGCGCCAGCAGCTTGGCAGGGGACACCGGGGAGCTGTTTTTT. This sequence encodes CASSLAGDTGELFF.

This clonotype has ten or more counts. This beta chain is a stray read from a library made for alpha chains; its abundance is not meaningful. V usage is TRBV7-9 and J usage is TRBJ1-1; D may be TRBD1 (6 bases). CDR3 size: 16 residues. The V and J ends lost 5 bases and 0 bases respectively, with 16 bases between them. Per germline, CDR1 SEHNR and CDR2 FQNEAQ (reference sequence). The CDR3 spells CASSPTPGAMNTEAFF. The DNA of the CDR3 is TGTGCCAGCAGCCCTACGCCAGGGGCGATGAACACTGAAGCTTTCTTT.

This clonotype was recorded many times. Being off target in a library aimed at alpha chains, this beta chain has a size of little meaning. The chain is built from TRBV20-1 and TRBJ2-7, with TRBD2 matching over 8 bases. Germline V lookup: CDR1 DFQATT, CDR2 SNEGSKA (reference sequence). CDR3 size: 16 residues. V trimming: 3 bases; J trimming: 2 bases; junction bases outside the gene matches: 12. CDR3 sequence (DNA): TGCAGTGCTAGCTCTGCGGGAGGAAGACTAGCCTACGAGCAGTACTTC. As protein: CSASSAGGRLAYEQYF.

This clonotype qualifies as medium-sized. This beta chain came through as a stray read in a library set up for alpha chains, and its size says little. V is TRBV20-1 and J is TRBJ1-5, with D possibly matching TRBD1 (5 bases). Between the trimmed V and J ends, which lost 6 bases and 11 bases, there was a span of 17 bases. This CDR3 contains 12 residues. Germline values: CDR1 DFQATT, CDR2 SNEGSKA (reference sequence). The CDR3 protein is CSATSMSDTQHF. The CDR3 nucleotides read TGCAGTGCCACTAGTATGTCGGACACCCAGCATTTT.

This clonotype is classed as medium-sized. The library was designed around alpha chains, so this beta chain is a stray read whose abundance carries little weight. The rearrangement links TRBV5-1 to TRBJ2-7; 8 bases match TRBD1. V shed 1 base, J shed 2 bases, and the junction held 8 bases outside the gene matches. Germline V gene data show CDR1 as SGHRS and CDR2 as YFSETQ. CDR3 size: 16 residues. This CDR3 reads CASSLTDRGTAYEQYF. The CDR3 nucleotides read TGCGCCAGCAGCTTGACTGACAGGGGAACTGCCTACGAGCAGTACTTC.

This clonotype was detected many times. This beta chain turned up in a library designed for alpha chains; as an off-target read, its abundance says little. The rearrangement uses TRBV3-1 and TRBJ2-5, with D unclear. Looked up from germline, CDR1 is LGHDT and CDR2 is YNNKEL (reference sequence). The CDR3 totals 13 residues. V lost 1 base and J 3 bases, leaving 6 bases between the germline ends. The CDR3 nucleotides read TGTGCCAGCAGCCAAGGGACCAAAGAGACCCAGTACTTC. This encodes CASSQGTKETQYF.

This clonotype showed up many times. Found in a library prepared for alpha chains, this beta chain is an off-target read, and its abundance has little meaning. The gene calls are TRBV7-2 and TRBJ1-3; D ambiguous. CDR1 is SGHTA and CDR2 is FQGNSA in the germline V gene. V lost 3 bases, J lost 0 bases, and 9 bases lay in between. The CDR3 is 15 residues long. The CDR3 is CASSFISGSGNTIYF. CDR3 in DNA: TGTGCCAGCAGCTTTATTTCCGGCTCTGGAAACACCATATATTTT.

This clonotype was detected ten times or more. This beta chain was picked up by a library intended for alpha chains and is off target, so its count carries little meaning. The V and J genes are TRBV20-1 and TRBJ2-1; 12 nucleotides line up with TRBD2. The germline gives CDR1 DFQATT, CDR2 SNEGSKA (reference sequence). The CDR3 consists of 12 residues. V lost 6 bases to trimming and J lost 15 bases; unmatched junction nucleotides: 9. CDR3 residues: CSAEPGTSGLFF. The CDR3 region has the DNA TGCAGTGCAGAGCCCGGGACTAGCGGGTTGTTCTTC.

In its sample, this clonotype was seen many times. A library prepared for alpha chains yielded this beta chain as an off-target read; its size is of little meaning. The rearrangement joins TRBV12-3 or TRBV12-4 to TRBJ1-3, with D hard to call. The CDR3 is made up of 14 amino acids. V gave up 4 bases and J gave up 0 bases, with 7 bases separating them. The CDR3 nucleotides read TGTGCCAGCAGTTCAGGAAGCTCTGGAAACACCATATATTTT. Protein: CASSSGSSGNTIYF.

This clonotype is labeled as medium-sized. This beta chain is a stray read from a library made for alpha chains; its abundance is not meaningful. The rearrangement joins TRBV5-1 to TRBJ2-2; 10 nucleotides line up with TRBD1. V lost 5 bases, J lost 6 bases, and 4 bases stayed unmatched. The V gene's germline CDR1 is SGHRS and CDR2 YFSETQ. The CDR3 runs 14 residues. The CDR3, as DNA: TGCGCCAGCAGGCTGACAGGGGGCCCCGGGGAGCTGTTTTTT. Translating gives CASRLTGGPGELFF.

This clonotype has a count of ten or more. Being off target in a library aimed at alpha chains, this beta chain has a size of little meaning. The chain is built from TRBV27 and TRBJ1-6; 7 bases line up with TRBD1. J lost 8 bases, V lost 5 bases, and 6 bases had no gene match. CDR1 is MNHEY and CDR2 is SMNVEV in the germline V gene (reference sequence). CDR3 length: 14 amino acids. The CDR3 here is CASSPGTEDSPLHF. CDR3 coding DNA: TGTGCCAGCAGTCCCGGGACAGAGGATTCACCCCTCCACTTT.

This clonotype was observed many times. Since the library was made to target alpha chains, this beta chain is a stray read and its abundance is not meaningful. The rearrangement links TRBV20-1 to TRBJ2-2; 9 bases match TRBD2. CDR3 length equals 14 residues. Germline trimming cut 3 bases from V and 6 bases from J; bases unmatched to any gene: 5. Looked up from germline, CDR1 is DFQATT and CDR2 is SNEGSKA (reference sequence). The CDR3 DNA is TGCAGTGCTAGGGGGACTAGCAGTCCCGGGGAGCTGTTTTTT. It translates to CSARGTSSPGELFF.

This clonotype was detected a few times. As an off-target read in a library built for alpha chains, this beta chain has a frequency of little significance. The chain links TRBV20-1 to TRBJ1-1; D is perhaps TRBD1 (6 bases). From germline, CDR1 is DFQATT and CDR2 SNEGSKA (reference sequence). With 1 base removed from V and 1 base from J, the gap between germline ends came to 10 bases. The CDR3 is made up of 14 amino acids. CDR3 bases: TGCAGTGCTAGAGCCGACAGGAGGAACACTGAAGCTTTCTTT. This translates into CSARADRRNTEAFF.

There are many counts of this clonotype. For a library built for alpha chains, this beta chain is a stray read; little rests on its size. The chain recombines TRBV7-3 with TRBJ1-6; possible D gene TRBD1, 5 bases. Trimming cost V 6 bases and J 3 bases, with 9 bases left between them. Germline lookup yields CDR1 SGHTA and CDR2 FQGTGA. This CDR3 has 14 residues. This CDR3 is CASRGPRYNSPLHF. CDR3 nucleotide sequence: TGTGCCAGCAGGGGGCCTCGCTATAATTCACCCCTCCACTTT.

By share, this clonotype ranks as medium-sized (0.01 to 0.1%). Found in a library prepared for alpha chains, this beta chain is an off-target read, and its abundance has little meaning. This chain links TRBV6-2 or TRBV6-3 with TRBJ2-7; 7 nucleotides match TRBD2. After removal of 6 bases from V and 2 bases from J, the junction contained 7 bases not matched to a gene. Germline-derived CDR1 and CDR2 are MNHEY and SVGEGT. This CDR3 contains 14 residues. The CDR3 region is CASRRLAGTYEQYF. The CDR3 coding sequence is TGTGCCAGCAGAAGACTAGCCGGTACCTACGAGCAGTACTTC.

This clonotype was counted ten times or more. This beta chain is a stray sequence in a library constructed for alpha chains; its clone size is not meaningful. The rearrangement joins TRBV7-8 to TRBJ1-1, with a possible D match to TRBD1 (5 bases). Trimming cost V 3 bases and J 6 bases, with 14 bases left between them. The V gene's germline CDR1 is SGHVS and CDR2 FQNEAQ. The CDR3 is made up of 14 amino acids. CDR3 region: CASSFFRVSAEAFF. CDR3 coding DNA: TGTGCCAGCAGCTTCTTCAGGGTCTCGGCTGAAGCTTTCTTT. The whole variable domain, remainder taken from reference TRBV7-8 and TRBJ1-1, is GAGVSQSPRYKVAKRGQDVALRCDPISGHVSLFWYQQALGQGPEFLTYFQNEAQLDKSGLPSDRFFAERPEGSVSTLKIQRTQQEDSAVYLCASSFFRVSAEAFFGQGTRLTVV.

This clonotype was recorded at least ten times. Because the library targeted alpha chains, this beta chain is an off-target read whose size means little. This chain joins TRBV19 and TRBJ1-5, with TRBD1 matching 9 bases. Germline V gene lookup returns CDR1 LNHDA and CDR2 SQIVND (reference sequence). After removal of 5 bases from V and 5 bases from J, the junction contained 1 base not matched to a gene. The CDR3 runs to 13 residues. The CDR3 DNA reads as TGTGCCAGTAGTCGACAGGGGGATCAGCCCCAGCATTTT. Its translation: CASSRQGDQPQHF.

This clonotype was counted at least ten times. This beta chain turned up in a library designed for alpha chains; as an off-target read, its abundance says little. This rearrangement joins TRBV5-1 to TRBJ2-3, with D unresolved. This CDR3 contains 14 residues. Trimming pared 0 bases from V and 1 base from J, leaving 6 bases between. Germline CDR1 and CDR2: SGHRS and YFSETQ. As DNA, the CDR3 is TGCGCCAGCAGCTTGGACTACCGCACAGATACGCAGTATTTT. Its protein is CASSLDYRTDTQYF.

About this clonotype itself: Because this beta chain is a stray read in a library intended to capture alpha chains, its abundance should not be given much weight. This chain connects TRBV7-9 to TRBJ2-1, with D maybe TRBD1 (5 bases). The CDR3 is made up of 12 amino acids. Germline lookup yields CDR1 SEHNR and CDR2 FQNEAQ (reference sequence). Trimming cost V 2 bases and J 7 bases, with 6 bases left between them. This CDR3 reads CASSLQGNEQFF. The CDR3 DNA reads TGTGCCAGCAGCTTACAGGGAAATGAGCAGTTCTTC.

This clonotype has ten or more counts. The library was built for alpha chains, so this beta chain is an off-target read and its size means little. V is TRBV29-1 and J is TRBJ2-5; 7 bases are a match to TRBD2. With V trimmed by 5 bases and J by 3 bases, 9 bases remained unmatched. The CDR3 spans 14 residues. CDR1 is SQVTM, CDR2 ANQGSEA, per germline. The CDR3 nucleotides are TGCAGCGTTCCCAGAGGGGCGGGAGAAGAGACCCAGTACTTC. This codes for CSVPRGAGEETQYF.

Turning to this clonotype: This beta chain turned up in a library designed for alpha chains; as an off-target read, its abundance says little. The chain uses TRBV6-1 and TRBJ1-1; no clear D. Germline CDR1 reads MNHNS; CDR2 reads SASEGT. This CDR3 has 14 residues. V lost 8 bases and J lost 2, with 15 bases in between. Written as DNA, the CDR3 is TGTGCCAGCCGATTTCGGGCAGCCAACACTGAAGCTTTCTTT. Its translation: CASRFRAANTEAFF.

This clonotype was detected ten times or more. With the library built for alpha chains, this beta chain is off target and its frequency is not meaningful. This chain uses TRBV20-1 with TRBJ2-3; D ambiguous. The CDR3 has 13 residues. V was shortened by 3 bases and J by 0 bases, with 7 bases between the two germline ends. Germline CDR1 reads DFQATT; CDR2 reads SNEGSKA (reference sequence). As DNA, the CDR3 is TGCAGTGCTAGTCTCGACAGCACAGATACGCAGTATTTT. Its protein is CSASLDSTDTQYF.

This clonotype was seen ten or more times. Little can be read into the size of this beta chain, an off-target read in a library designed for alpha chains. This chain connects TRBV19 to TRBJ2-1, with 9 bases lining up with TRBD2. The CDR3 extends over 19 amino acids. The germline V gene has CDR1 LNHDA and CDR2 SQIVND (reference sequence). The V and J ends lost 8 bases and 2 bases, in that order; junction bases with no gene match: 19. The CDR3 reads CASLPGSQWGGRAYNEQFF. DNA for the CDR3: TGTGCCAGTCTCCCTGGTTCCCAGTGGGGCGGGAGGGCCTACAATGAGCAGTTCTTC.